The clone carrying this T cell receptor beta chain was detected only once. The ends were cut back, 6 bases at V and 7 bases at J, with 18 bases in the middle. The germline V gene encodes CDR1 SQVTM and CDR2 ANQGSEA. The CDR3 covers 13 residues. This record belongs to a study of blood T cell repertoires in COVID-19. Repertoires were generated with immunoSEQ multiplex PCR, while TCRdb's copy carries only in-frame clones and drops some. Of 150,000 to 200,000 clones in the sample, over 70% were seen once. The participants were between about 18 and 89 years old and came from 24 US areas. Cohort 3 donors were reported recovered after two negative PCRs, clearance, or symptom resolution.

This sequence originates from a woman aged 55 to 70 who had recovered from COVID-19. The chain uses TRBV29-1 and TRBJ1-2; TRBD1 might be the D (5 bases). What was sequenced was PBMCs or T cells enriched from blood (not recorded which). CDR3 region: CSVSTGGYSGYTF. The CDR3 DNA reads as TGCAGCGTCTCCACCGGGGGTTATAGTGGCTACACCTTC.